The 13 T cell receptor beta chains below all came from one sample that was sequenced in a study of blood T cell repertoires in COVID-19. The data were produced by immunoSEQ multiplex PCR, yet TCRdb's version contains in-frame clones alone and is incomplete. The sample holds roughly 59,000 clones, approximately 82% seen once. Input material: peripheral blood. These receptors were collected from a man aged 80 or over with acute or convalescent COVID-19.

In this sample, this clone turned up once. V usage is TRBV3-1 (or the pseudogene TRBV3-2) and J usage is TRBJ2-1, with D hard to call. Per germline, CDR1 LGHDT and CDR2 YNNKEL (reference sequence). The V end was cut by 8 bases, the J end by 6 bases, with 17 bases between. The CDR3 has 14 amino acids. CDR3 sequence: CASSPHPEPNEQFF. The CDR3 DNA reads TGTGCCAGCTCCCCACACCCGGAGCCCAATGAGCAGTTCTTC.

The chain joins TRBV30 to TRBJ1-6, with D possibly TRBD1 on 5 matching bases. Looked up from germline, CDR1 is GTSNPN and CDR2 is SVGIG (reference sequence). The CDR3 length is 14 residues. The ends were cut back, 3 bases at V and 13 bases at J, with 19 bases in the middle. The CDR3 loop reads CAWRVGGDLSPLHF. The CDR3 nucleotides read TGTGCCTGGAGGGTCGGGGGGGACCTTTCCCCCCTCCACTTT.

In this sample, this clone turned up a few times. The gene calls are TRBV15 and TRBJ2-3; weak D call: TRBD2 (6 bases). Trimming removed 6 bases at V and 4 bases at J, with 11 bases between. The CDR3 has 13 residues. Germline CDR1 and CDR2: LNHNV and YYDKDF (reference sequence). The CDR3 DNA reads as TGTGCCACCAGAGGGAGGCTTTCAGATACGCAGTATTTT. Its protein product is CATRGRLSDTQYF.

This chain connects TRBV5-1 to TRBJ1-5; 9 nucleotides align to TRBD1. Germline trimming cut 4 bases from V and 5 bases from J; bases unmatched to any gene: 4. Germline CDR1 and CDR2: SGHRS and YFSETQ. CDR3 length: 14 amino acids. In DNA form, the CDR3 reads TGCGCCAGCAGCCCGGGACAGGGTTATCAGCCCCAGCATTTT. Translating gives CASSPGQGYQPQHF.

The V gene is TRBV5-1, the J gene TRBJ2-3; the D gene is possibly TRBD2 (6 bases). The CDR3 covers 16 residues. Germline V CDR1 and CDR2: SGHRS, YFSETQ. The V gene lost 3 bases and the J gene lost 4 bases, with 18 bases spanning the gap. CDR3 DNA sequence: TGCGCCAGCAGCTCCGCCGGGACTCCTCGGGCAGATACGCAGTATTTT. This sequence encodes CASSSAGTPRADTQYF.

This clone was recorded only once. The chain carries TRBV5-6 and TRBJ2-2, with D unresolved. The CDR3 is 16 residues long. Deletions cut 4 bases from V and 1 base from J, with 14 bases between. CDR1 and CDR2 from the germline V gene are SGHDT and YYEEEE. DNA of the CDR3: TGTGCCAGCAGCGCCCCAGGCCCCGGGAACACCGGGGAGCTGTTTTTT. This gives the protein CASSAPGPGNTGELFF.

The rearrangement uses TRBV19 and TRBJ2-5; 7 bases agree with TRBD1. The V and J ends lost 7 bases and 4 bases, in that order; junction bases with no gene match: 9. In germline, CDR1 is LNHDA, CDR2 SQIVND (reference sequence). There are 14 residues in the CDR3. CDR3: CASNARGQGETQYF. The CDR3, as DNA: TGTGCCAGTAACGCGAGGGGGCAAGGAGAGACCCAGTACTTC.

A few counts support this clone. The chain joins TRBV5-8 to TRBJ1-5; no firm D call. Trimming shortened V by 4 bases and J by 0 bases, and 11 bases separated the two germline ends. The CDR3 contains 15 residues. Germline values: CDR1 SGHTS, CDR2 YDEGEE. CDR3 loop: CASSQEEYSNQPQHF. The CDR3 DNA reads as TGTGCCAGCAGCCAGGAGGAGTATAGCAATCAGCCCCAGCATTTT.

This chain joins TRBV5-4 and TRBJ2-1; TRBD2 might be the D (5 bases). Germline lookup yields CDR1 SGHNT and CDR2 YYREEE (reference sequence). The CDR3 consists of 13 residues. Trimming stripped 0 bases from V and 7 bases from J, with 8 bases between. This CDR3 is CASSLVEGNEQFF. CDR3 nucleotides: TGTGCCAGCAGCTTGGTCGAGGGAAATGAGCAGTTCTTC.

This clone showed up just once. CDR3 bases: TGTGCCAGCAGCCATGGACAGGGGGCTACCGGGGAGCTGTTTTTT. Translated: CASSHGQGATGELFF. This chain connects TRBV7-9 to TRBJ2-2, with TRBD1 matching 11 bases. The length of the CDR3 is 15 residues. Looked up from germline, CDR1 is SEHNR and CDR2 is FQNEAQ (reference sequence). V shed 5 bases, J shed 5 bases, and the junction held 4 bases outside the gene matches.

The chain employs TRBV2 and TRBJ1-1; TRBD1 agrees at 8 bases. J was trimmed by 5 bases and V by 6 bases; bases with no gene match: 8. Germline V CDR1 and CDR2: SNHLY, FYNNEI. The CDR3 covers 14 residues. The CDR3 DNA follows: TGTGCCAGCAGGCCTGGACAGGGCCGGACTGAAGCTTTCTTT. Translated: CASRPGQGRTEAFF.

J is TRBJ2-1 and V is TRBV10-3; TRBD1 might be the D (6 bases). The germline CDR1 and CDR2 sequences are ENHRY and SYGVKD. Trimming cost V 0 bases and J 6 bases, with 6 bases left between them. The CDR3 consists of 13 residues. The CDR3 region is CAISESGGNEQFF. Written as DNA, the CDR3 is TGTGCCATCAGTGAGTCAGGGGGCAATGAGCAGTTCTTC.

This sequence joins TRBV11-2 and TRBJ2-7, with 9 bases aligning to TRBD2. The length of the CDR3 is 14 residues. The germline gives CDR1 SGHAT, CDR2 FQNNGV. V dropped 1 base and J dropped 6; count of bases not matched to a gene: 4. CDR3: CASSLVAGVTEQYF. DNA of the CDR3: TGTGCCAGCAGCTTAGTAGCGGGAGTGACCGAGCAGTACTTC.